The TCR beta chain under discussion was sequenced for a study of cytomegalovirus exposure and HLA in healthy donors. Primers for the PCR totalled 60 Vbeta and 13 Jbeta. Assay used: immunoSEQ multiplex PCR; TCRdb lists only in-frame clones, some missing. The top ten hold around 6.6% of the sample, which has 100,000 to 120,000 clones, around four fifths seen once. This CDR3 is built from 13 residues. With 4 bases clipped from V and 1 base from J, the junction kept 1 base outside the gene matches. Per germline, CDR1 GTSNPN and CDR2 SVGIG (reference sequence). With respect to this clone: What it recognizes is unknown.

Study results and limitations: The authors excluded some V segments, including TRBV6-2 and TRBV6-3, as indistinguishable. V- and J-gene trimming in TCR beta was tied to a missense DCLRE1C variant by an analysis performed later.

The chain uses TRBV30 and TRBJ1-1; TRBD1 matches 9 bases. This TCR was sampled from a man in his thirties or forties in good health and CMV-seropositive. The sequencing input was PBMCs. This CDR3 reads CAWNRGQNTEAFF. CDR3 sequence (DNA): TGTGCCTGGAACAGGGGGCAGAACACTGAAGCTTTCTTT.